The rows below give T cell receptor beta chains drawn from one sample of a study of T cell changes during pregnancy in multiple sclerosis. Libraries were prepared by immunoSEQ multiplex PCR; TCRdb keeps only in-frame clonotypes and omits some of them. This sample has approximately 70,000 clones, with 94% found just once. Sequenced here: CD4+ T cells from peripheral blood mononuclear cells, sampled after pregnancy. Source of these receptors: a female donor with multiple sclerosis, enrolled in a pregnancy study. Each CDR3 is given with its conserved first and last residue. D genes are given only for firm matches. Size is omitted from some rows. Given values are once, few, many or a class for expanded clones.

v_call	clone_size	j_call	d_call	cdr3_aa
TRBV18	.	TRBJ2-1	TRBD1	CASGPGGRSYNEQFF
TRBV28	.	TRBJ2-7	TRBD1	CASSLGQGREQYF
TRBV6-5	.	TRBJ2-7	TRBD2	CASSGLAGVEQYF
TRBV2	.	TRBJ1-4	TRBD1	CASRIQGAGEKLFF
TRBV5-1	.	TRBJ2-1	TRBD1	CASSPGTGVYNEQFF
TRBV7-2	.	TRBJ2-5	.	CASSLEYGQQETQYF
TRBV29-1	.	TRBJ1-3	.	CSVGGSGNTIYF
TRBV29-1	.	TRBJ2-2	.	CSVVTGANTGELFF
TRBV6-1	once	TRBJ2-7	.	CATTRMRHEQYF
TRBV6-6	.	TRBJ2-7	.	CASSPQYEQYF
TRBV2	.	TRBJ1-1	.	CASSEGAANTEAFF
TRBV2	.	TRBJ2-7	TRBD1	CASSKPGQQFYEQYF
TRBV21-1	.	TRBJ2-7	.	CASSKVNWLRNYEQYF
TRBV19	few	TRBJ1-2	.	CASSIDTPNYGYTF
TRBV4-2	.	TRBJ2-1	.	CASSQEPQGPYNEQFF
TRBV7-8	.	TRBJ1-3	TRBD1	CASSFEGANTIYF
TRBV5-1	.	TRBJ2-1	.	CASSLGQASSYNEQFF
TRBV6-5	.	TRBJ1-5	TRBD1	CASSYSTGGQPQHF
TRBV28	.	TRBJ2-3	.	CASSRGSWDTQYF
TRBV19	.	TRBJ2-5	TRBD2	CASSAGGAIYETQYF
TRBV30	once	TRBJ2-1	.	CAWKFGAYNEQFF
TRBV29-1	.	TRBJ1-1	TRBD1	CSVGQGVEAFF
TRBV15	.	TRBJ2-7	.	CATSRDGWEDDEQYF
TRBV27	.	TRBJ2-1	.	CASSLLGSEQFF
TRBV4-3	.	TRBJ2-1	TRBD2	CASSPQSPTSGSINEQFF
TRBV30	.	TRBJ2-7	TRBD1	CAWSAGTGNYEQYF
TRBV10-3	.	TRBJ1-1	TRBD1	CAISADRGDTEAFF
TRBV28	.	TRBJ2-5	.	CASSIQETQYF
TRBV2	.	TRBJ2-1	TRBD2	CASSDAGTSGRYNEQFF
TRBV6-5	.	TRBJ2-3	.	CASSPLAGADTQYF
TRBV11-3	.	TRBJ2-1	TRBD2	CASSLSAGVTYNEQFF